Given below is one T cell receptor beta chain in context. Its target is unknown. In the naive CD8 group, cells lacked CD45RO and were positively selected for CCR7, so terminally differentiated effector memory CD45RA+ cells were left out. This specimen belongs to a study of shared clonotypes between healthy human individuals. Original processing notes: From ImmunoSEQ came sequences covering only the junction and carrying no quality scores, so filtering differed. Measured with immunoSEQ multiplex PCR; TCRdb has only the in-frame clones, and not every one. V, J and clone size are taken as reported in that table, and D and trimming were inferred from the DNA itself. The repertoire includes 2 million to 2.5 million clones, 85% to 95% of them detected once, and roughly 1.8% sits in the top ten. This CDR3 spans 15 amino acids. Trimming took 5 bases from V and 4 from J; bases not matched to a gene: 6. Germline V lookup: CDR1 PRHDT, CDR2 FYEKMQ (reference sequence).

General study findings and limits: Owing to a small donor count, the genetic and exposure-history diversity represented was limited. Relative to clonotypes present in all four donors, those not shared had lower generation probabilities.

The sample comprised naive CD8+ T cells from PBMCs. The chain combines TRBV13 with TRBJ1-3, with 9 positions matching TRBD1. The sequence derives from a man aged 18 to 29 in good health. Some clones in this sample may be carry-over from other donors' samples. The CDR3 region is CASSIQGARGNTIYF. In DNA form, the CDR3 reads TGTGCCAGCAGCATACAGGGGGCGCGGGGAAACACCATATATTTT. Using reference TRBV13 and TRBJ1-3 for the parts outside the CDR3, the full variable domain is AAGVIQSPRHLIKEKRETATLKCYPIPRHDTVYWYQQGPGQDPQFLISFYEKMQSDKGSIPDRFSAQQFSDYHSELNMSSLELGDSALYFCASSIQGARGNTIYFGEGSWLTVV.